The next 26 T cell receptor beta chains were all read from a single sample in a study of shared clonotypes between healthy human individuals. Generated by immunoSEQ multiplex PCR, the TCRdb table keeps only in-frame clones and is missing some. Of around 2.5 million clones in the sample, roughly 93% were seen once. The sample was naive CD4+ T cells from PBMCs. Subset meaning: CD45RA+ positively selected. The receptors shown here come from a man aged 18 to 35 in good health. Some clones in this sample may be carry-over from other donors' samples.

This clone was detected only once. V gene TRBV12-5 combines with J gene TRBJ2-5; 10 nucleotides line up with TRBD1. Germline V CDR1 and CDR2: LGHNT, FRNRAP. The CDR3 is made up of 15 amino acids. After removal of 4 bases from V and 4 bases from J, the junction contained 6 bases not matched to a gene. The CDR3 spells CASGSRWDRGETQYF. CDR3 in DNA: TGTGCTAGTGGTTCCCGGTGGGACAGGGGAGAGACCCAGTACTTC.

In the case of this clone: The sample contains more than one DNA sequence encoding this CDR3. This chain links TRBV5-1 with TRBJ2-7, with TRBD2 matching 13 bases. This CDR3 is built from 14 residues. Germline loops: CDR1 SGHRS, CDR2 YFSETQ. The V segment lost 4 bases and the J segment 5 bases; nucleotides outside the gene matches: 3. The CDR3 spells CASSPGLAGDEQYF. In DNA, the CDR3 is TGCGCCAGCAGCCCAGGACTAGCGGGAGACGAGCAGTACTTC.

This clone has just one count. The rearrangement uses TRBV28 and TRBJ2-1, with no clear D. Germline values: CDR1 MDHEN, CDR2 SYDVKM. The CDR3 spans 14 residues. Trimming removed 3 bases at V and 8 bases at J, with 14 bases between. The CDR3 loop reads CASSFWRQHYEQFF. CDR3 nucleotides: TGTGCCAGCAGTTTTTGGCGCCAGCACTATGAGCAGTTCTTC.

The chain carries TRBV7-3 and TRBJ1-6; D might be TRBD1 (6 bases). This CDR3 has 14 residues. Germline CDR1 is SGHTA and CDR2 is FQGTGA. Trimming cost V 7 bases and J 13 bases, with 20 bases left between them. The DNA of the CDR3 is TGTGCCAGCACCCAATCGGCCGGGGGCTCTCCCCTCCACTTT. This encodes CASTQSAGGSPLHF.

V usage is TRBV28 and J usage is TRBJ1-2, with TRBD1 matching 7 bases. The V segment lost 4 bases and the J segment 8 bases; nucleotides outside the gene matches: 13. This CDR3 has 15 amino acids. Germline V CDR1 and CDR2: MDHEN, SYDVKM. CDR3 region: CASSSSPTGRDGYTF. The CDR3 DNA reads as TGTGCCAGCAGTTCCTCCCCGACAGGGCGGGACGGCTACACCTTC.

J is TRBJ1-3 and V is TRBV6-5; D possibly corresponds to TRBD1 (5 bases). Germline values: CDR1 MNHEY, CDR2 SVGAGI. V was cut by 6 bases and J by 2 bases, with 8 bases left in between. This CDR3 has 13 residues. The CDR3 sequence is CASRRGTGNTIYF. DNA of the CDR3: TGTGCCAGCAGGAGGGGTACTGGAAACACCATATATTTT.

A single count supports this clone. This chain uses TRBV7-8 with TRBJ1-2, with no clear D. The CDR3 is made up of 16 amino acids. Germline V CDR1 and CDR2: SGHVS, FQNEAQ. V was pared by 5 bases and J by 4 bases, with 20 bases between. CDR3 DNA sequence: TGTGCCAGCAGCCCAAGGCCGGACCCTAAGGGCTATGGCTACACCTTC. Its translation is CASSPRPDPKGYGYTF.

The CDR3 is CASSTSSSYEQYF. The CDR3 nucleotides read TGTGCCAGCAGCACCTCTAGCTCCTACGAGCAGTACTTC. The chain employs TRBV7-3 and TRBJ2-7; no reliable D call. Germline V gives CDR1 SGHTA, CDR2 FQGTGA. CDR3 length: 13 residues. Trimming pared 5 bases from V and 0 bases from J, leaving 8 bases between.

With regard to this clone: Other nucleotide sequences from this sample produce the same CDR3. The chain links TRBV6-6 to TRBJ2-7; D uncertain. Germline CDR1 MNHNY, CDR2 SVGAGI (reference sequence). The CDR3 sequence is 14 residues long. V lost 2 bases to trimming and J lost 0 bases, with 8 bases between them. CDR3 sequence (DNA): TGTGCCAGCAGTTACGGGGTTAGCTCCTACGAGCAGTACTTC. It is translated as CASSYGVSSYEQYF.

The chain joins TRBV4-2 to TRBJ2-1; D remains unclear. Per the germline V gene, CDR1 is LGHNA and CDR2 is YNFKEQ. V dropped 0 bases and J dropped 5 bases, with 8 bases sitting between them. This CDR3 has 14 residues. The DNA for the CDR3 is TGTGCCAGCAGCCAAGACTGGGGTCACAATGAGCAGTTCTTC. It codes for CASSQDWGHNEQFF.

A note on this clone: The same CDR3 is also encoded by other DNA sequences in this sample. This chain uses TRBV5-1 with TRBJ2-2; D unclear. This CDR3 has 14 residues. CDR1 is SGHRS, CDR2 YFSETQ, per germline. Trimming shortened V by 0 bases and J by 0 bases, and 3 bases separated the two germline ends. CDR3 in DNA: TGCGCCAGCAGCTTGGTGTCGAACACCGGGGAGCTGTTTTTT. Translated: CASSLVSNTGELFF.

This clone came up once. The chain combines TRBV5-1 with TRBJ2-1; D uncertain. Germline CDR1 is SGHRS and CDR2 is YFSETQ. V was cut by 1 base and J by 7 bases, with 9 bases left in between. CDR3 size: 13 residues. The CDR3: CASSLPQSNEQFF. The CDR3 DNA reads as TGCGCCAGCAGCTTGCCCCAGTCGAATGAGCAGTTCTTC. The full variable domain, in which reference TRBV5-1 and TRBJ2-1 provide the parts outside the CDR3, is KAGVTQTPRYLIKTRGQQVTLSCSPISGHRSVSWYQQTPGQGLQFLFEYFSETQRNKGNFPGRFSGRQFSNSRSEMNVSTLELGDSALYLCASSLPQSNEQFFGPGTRLTVL.

CDR3 loop: CASSQAPGQGKAFF. In nucleotides, the CDR3 is TGTGCCAGCTCACAAGCCCCGGGACAAGGCAAAGCTTTCTTT. The V gene is TRBV18, the J gene TRBJ1-1, with a tentative D call TRBD1 (6 bases). V was pared by 4 bases and J by 9 bases, with 18 bases between. Germline V gene lookup returns CDR1 KGHSH and CDR2 LQKENI. The CDR3 sequence is 14 residues long.

This clone was seen only a few times. The identical CDR3 is also encoded by other nucleotide sequences in the sample. The chain couples TRBV5-4 to TRBJ2-4; D unclear. In germline, CDR1 is SGHNT, CDR2 YYREEE (reference sequence). The CDR3 covers 14 residues. The V and J ends lost 0 bases and 0 bases respectively, with 4 bases between them. CDR3 in amino acids: CASSLGGAKNIQYF. Written as DNA, the CDR3 is TGTGCCAGCAGCTTGGGAGGAGCCAAAAACATTCAGTACTTC.

The table lists this clone with a few counts. The same CDR3 can be traced to other DNA sequences in this sample. The rearrangement uses TRBV7-9 and TRBJ1-1; D is unresolved. V was cut by 3 bases and J by 3 bases, with 5 bases left in between. Germline V gene lookup returns CDR1 SEHNR and CDR2 FQNEAQ (reference sequence). This CDR3 region has 12 residues. CDR3 nucleotides: TGTGCCAGCAGCTTTTTGGACACTGAAGCTTTCTTT. This codes for CASSFLDTEAFF.

The chain combines TRBV11-2 with TRBJ2-5; tentatively, D is TRBD2 (5 bases). V was trimmed by 1 base and J by 3 bases, leaving 12 bases between them. Germline CDR1 reads SGHAT; CDR2 reads FQNNGV. The CDR3 extends over 15 amino acids. The CDR3 loop reads CASSLASRREETQYF. DNA for the CDR3: TGTGCCAGCAGCTTAGCCAGTAGGCGGGAAGAGACCCAGTACTTC.

As for this clone: Other DNA sequences from this sample encode an identical CDR3 as well. The chain links TRBV2 to TRBJ2-5; D may correspond to TRBD1 or TRBD2 (5 bases each). The V end lost 1 base, the J end lost 3 bases, and 9 bases lay between the germline ends. Germline lookup yields CDR1 SNHLY and CDR2 FYNNEI. The CDR3 contains 14 residues. CDR3 protein: CASSEGRGEETQYF. As DNA, the CDR3 is TGTGCCAGCAGTGAAGGCCGAGGGGAAGAGACCCAGTACTTC.

J is TRBJ2-5 and V is TRBV5-1; 7 bases are a match to TRBD1. With V trimmed by 0 bases and J by 7 bases, 9 bases remained unmatched. Germline CDR1 is SGHRS and CDR2 is YFSETQ. The CDR3 is 15 residues long. The CDR3 nucleotides read TGCGCCAGCAGCTTGGTTGTTAGGGGGCGAGGGACCCAGTACTTC. As protein: CASSLVVRGRGTQYF.

The chain joins TRBV14 to TRBJ2-1; 13 bases agree with TRBD2. This CDR3 spans 15 amino acids. Per the germline V gene, CDR1 is SGHDN and CDR2 is FVKESK. The ends lost 4 bases at V and 8 bases at J; junction bases unmatched: 5. The CDR3 sequence is CASSLGLAGVYEQFF. CDR3 DNA sequence: TGTGCCAGCAGCCTAGGACTAGCGGGAGTATATGAGCAGTTCTTC.

The chain combines TRBV9 with TRBJ1-2; TRBD1 matches 7 bases. The CDR3 has 16 amino acids. Germline assignment: CDR1 SGDLS and CDR2 YYNGEE. V gave up 2 bases and J gave up 0 bases; unmatched junction bases: 7. CDR3: CASSVRPGQTNYGYTF. The CDR3 DNA follows: TGTGCCAGCAGCGTGCGACCGGGACAGACTAACTATGGCTACACCTTC.

The chain uses TRBV20-1 and TRBJ2-1, with 10 bases lining up with TRBD1. This CDR3 contains 10 residues. The V gene end was trimmed by 5 bases and the J gene end by 15 bases; junction bases not matched to a gene: 4. The germline CDR1 and CDR2 sequences are DFQATT and SNEGSKA (reference sequence). Here the CDR3 DNA reads TGCAGTGCTGACAGGGGGCGTTTGTTCTTC. The encoded protein is CSADRGRLFF.

This chain joins TRBV18 and TRBJ2-2; a possible D gene is TRBD1 (6 bases). CDR3 length: 14 residues. Trimming removed 2 bases from V and 6 bases from J, with 10 bases in between. Germline V gene lookup returns CDR1 KGHSH and CDR2 LQKENI. The CDR3 region has the DNA TGTGCCAGCTCACCAGCCAGGGGCTCCGGGGAGCTGTTTTTT. This encodes CASSPARGSGELFF.

The CDR3 loop is CSVKRGLLYGYTF. CDR3 DNA sequence: TGCAGCGTCAAAAGGGGCCTGCTTTATGGCTACACCTTC. The chain has TRBV29-1 and TRBJ1-2; the D gene is possibly TRBD1 (5 bases). In germline, CDR1 is SQVTM, CDR2 ANQGSEA. V was trimmed by 6 bases and J by 5 bases, leaving 16 bases between them. This CDR3 is 13 amino acids long.

The V and J genes are TRBV28 and TRBJ2-1, with 8 bases aligning to TRBD1. This CDR3 comprises 15 residues. CDR1 is MDHEN and CDR2 is SYDVKM in the germline V gene. J gave up 3 bases and V 10 bases, and 11 bases lay outside the gene matches. The DNA of the CDR3 is TGTGCCACCATGGGCGGACAGGGTTTCTACAATGAGCAGTTCTTC. This codes for CATMGGQGFYNEQFF.

The V call is TRBV7-2, the J call TRBJ1-1; no reliable D call. Germline-derived CDR1 and CDR2 are SGHTA and FQGNSA. V lost 5 bases, J lost 6 bases, and 10 bases lay in between. CDR3 length equals 12 residues. The CDR3: CASSPEAAEAFF. The CDR3 nucleotides read TGTGCCAGCAGCCCAGAAGCTGCTGAAGCTTTCTTT.

The rearrangement joins TRBV10-2 to TRBJ2-7; D might be TRBD2 (5 bases). This CDR3 comprises 14 residues. Germline lookup yields CDR1 WSHSY and CDR2 SAAADI. V lost 6 bases, J lost 5 bases, and 17 bases lay in between. The CDR3 coding sequence is TGCGCCAGCAGCGTAAGGACCGGACTCCACGAGCAGTACTTC. Translation gives CASSVRTGLHEQYF.